This entry lists 3 T cell receptor beta chains sequenced from one sample in a study of CD8+CD57+ T cells in acquired aplastic anemia. Profiling of TCR beta VDJ combinations and CDR3 sequences used genomic DNA as template. From the reads, TCRdb called clonotypes with MiXCR, one entry per CDR3 protein. The sample lists fewer than 250,000 distinct CDR3 sequences, about 53% occurring once. Sequencing was carried out using sorted CD4+, CD8+, or CD8+CD57+ T cells (not recorded which) from PBMCs. These receptors were collected from a human donor in good health, serving as a control.

This clonotype was seen a few times. V gene TRBV7-2 combines with J gene TRBJ2-7; 9 bases fit TRBD1. Germline-derived CDR1 and CDR2 are SGHTA and FQGNSA. The V and J ends lost 1 base and 9 bases, in that order; junction bases with no gene match: 4. This CDR3 spans 13 amino acids. The CDR3 bases are TGTGCCAGCAGCTTAGGACAGGGGGGGGTGCAGTACTTC. This gives the protein CASSLGQGGVQYF.

The chain has TRBV11-2 and TRBJ2-7; D is perhaps TRBD1 (6 bases). Trimming cost V 1 base and J 8 bases, with 15 bases left between them. The CDR3 totals 14 residues. Germline-derived CDR1 and CDR2 are SGHAT and FQNNGV. CDR3 nucleotides: TGTGCCAGCAGCTTAGTTGGGGGCGCGGCCCAGCAGTACTTC. Translating gives CASSLVGGAAQQYF.

At least ten counts were recorded for this clonotype. The chain is built from TRBV11-2 and TRBJ1-1; 7 positions match TRBD1. Germline V gives CDR1 SGHAT, CDR2 FQNNGV. V was clipped by 4 bases and J by 3 bases; unmatched bases: 8. This CDR3 is 15 amino acids long. CDR3 residues: CASSYIYRGDTEAFF. The CDR3 DNA sequence: TGTGCCAGCAGCTACATTTACAGGGGAGACACTGAAGCTTTCTTT.